The entry below describes one TCR beta chain. Its specificity is not known. A read error is likely, as this CDR3 ends without the conserved phenylalanine or tryptophan. This record comes from a study of shared clonotypes between healthy human individuals. Findings of the study overall: Non-shared clonotypes displayed generation probabilities falling below those of clonotypes present in all four donors. Researchers found naive subsets generally carried larger estimated richness than memory subsets.

Donors, without exception, were Caucasian adults residing in Nashville, Tennessee. The sorted-subset replicate PCRs were given about 210 ng DNA, which is approximately 30,000 T cell genomes. Sequenced by immunoSEQ multiplex PCR; TCRdb stores in-frame clones only, minus some. The sample gives some 1,100,000 clones, more than 75% of which show up once; approximately 0.5% is in the top ten. This CDR3 has 17 residues. With 0 bases removed from V and 0 bases from J, the gap between germline ends came to 17 bases. Germline V gene data show CDR1 as GTSNPN and CDR2 as SVGIG (reference sequence). The material sequenced was memory CD4+ T cells from PBMCs. The subset denotes: CD45RA-negative fraction. This TCR was sampled from a man aged 18 to 29 in good health. Some clones in this sample may be carry-over from other donors' samples. This chain links TRBV30 with TRBJ1-1; possible D gene TRBD1, 6 bases. CDR3 DNA: TGTGCCTGGAGTGTACCCAAATCGGACAGCATGAACACTGAAGCTTTCCTT. It yields the protein CAWSVPKSDSMNTEAFL.